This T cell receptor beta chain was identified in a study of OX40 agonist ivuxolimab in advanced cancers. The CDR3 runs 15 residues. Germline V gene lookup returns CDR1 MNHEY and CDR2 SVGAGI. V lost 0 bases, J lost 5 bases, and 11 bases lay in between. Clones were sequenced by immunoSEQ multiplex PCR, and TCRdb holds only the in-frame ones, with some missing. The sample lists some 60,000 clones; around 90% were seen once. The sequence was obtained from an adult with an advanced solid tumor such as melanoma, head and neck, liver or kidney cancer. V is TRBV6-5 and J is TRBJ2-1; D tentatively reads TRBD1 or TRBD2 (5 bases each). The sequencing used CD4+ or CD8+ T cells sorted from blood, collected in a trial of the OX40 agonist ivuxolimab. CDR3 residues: CASSYSMGDDNEQFF. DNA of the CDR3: TGTGCCAGCAGTTACTCGATGGGGGACGACAATGAGCAGTTCTTC.